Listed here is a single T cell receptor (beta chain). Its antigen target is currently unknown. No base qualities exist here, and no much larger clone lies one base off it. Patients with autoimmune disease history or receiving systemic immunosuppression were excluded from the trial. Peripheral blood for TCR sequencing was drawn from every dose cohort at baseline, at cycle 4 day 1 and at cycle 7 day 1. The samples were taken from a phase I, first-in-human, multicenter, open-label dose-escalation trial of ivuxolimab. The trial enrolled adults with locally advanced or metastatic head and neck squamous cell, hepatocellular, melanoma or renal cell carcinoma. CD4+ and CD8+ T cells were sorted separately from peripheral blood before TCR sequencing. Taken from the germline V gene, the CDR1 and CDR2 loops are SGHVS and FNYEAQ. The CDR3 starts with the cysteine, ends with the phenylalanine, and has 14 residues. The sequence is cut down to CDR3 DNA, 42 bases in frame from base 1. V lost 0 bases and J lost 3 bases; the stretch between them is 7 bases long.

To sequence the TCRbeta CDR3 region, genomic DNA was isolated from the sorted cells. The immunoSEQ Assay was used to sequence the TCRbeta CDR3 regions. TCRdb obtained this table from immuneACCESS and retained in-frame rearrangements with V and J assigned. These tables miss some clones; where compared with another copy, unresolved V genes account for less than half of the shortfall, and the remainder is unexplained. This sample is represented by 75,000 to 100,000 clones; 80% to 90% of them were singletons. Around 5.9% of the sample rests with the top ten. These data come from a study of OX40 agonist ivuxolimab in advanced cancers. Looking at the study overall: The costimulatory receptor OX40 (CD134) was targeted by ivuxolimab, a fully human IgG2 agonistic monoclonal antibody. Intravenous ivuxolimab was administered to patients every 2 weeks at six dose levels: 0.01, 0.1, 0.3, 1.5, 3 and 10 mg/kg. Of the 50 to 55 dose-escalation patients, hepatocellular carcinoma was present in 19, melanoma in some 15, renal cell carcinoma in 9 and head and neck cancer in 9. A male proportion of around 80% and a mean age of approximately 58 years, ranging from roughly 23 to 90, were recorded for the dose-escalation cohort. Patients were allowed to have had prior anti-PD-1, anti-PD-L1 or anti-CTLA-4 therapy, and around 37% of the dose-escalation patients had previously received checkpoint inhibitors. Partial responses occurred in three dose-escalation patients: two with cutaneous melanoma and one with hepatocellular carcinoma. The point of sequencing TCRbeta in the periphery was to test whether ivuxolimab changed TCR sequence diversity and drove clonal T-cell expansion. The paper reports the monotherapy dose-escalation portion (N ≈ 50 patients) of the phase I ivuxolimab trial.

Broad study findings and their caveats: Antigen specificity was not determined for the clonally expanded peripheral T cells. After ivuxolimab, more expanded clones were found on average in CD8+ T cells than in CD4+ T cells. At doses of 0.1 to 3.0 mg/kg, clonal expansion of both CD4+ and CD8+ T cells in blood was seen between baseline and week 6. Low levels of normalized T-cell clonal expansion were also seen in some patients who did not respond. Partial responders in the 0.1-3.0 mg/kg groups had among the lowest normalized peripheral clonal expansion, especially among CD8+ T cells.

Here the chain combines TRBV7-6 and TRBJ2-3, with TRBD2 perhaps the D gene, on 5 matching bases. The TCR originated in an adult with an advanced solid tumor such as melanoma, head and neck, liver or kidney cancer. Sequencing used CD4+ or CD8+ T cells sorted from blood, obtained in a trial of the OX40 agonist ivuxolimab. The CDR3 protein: CASSLARGTDTQYF. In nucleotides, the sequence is TGTGCCAGCAGCTTAGCGAGAGGGACAGATACGCAGTATTTT.